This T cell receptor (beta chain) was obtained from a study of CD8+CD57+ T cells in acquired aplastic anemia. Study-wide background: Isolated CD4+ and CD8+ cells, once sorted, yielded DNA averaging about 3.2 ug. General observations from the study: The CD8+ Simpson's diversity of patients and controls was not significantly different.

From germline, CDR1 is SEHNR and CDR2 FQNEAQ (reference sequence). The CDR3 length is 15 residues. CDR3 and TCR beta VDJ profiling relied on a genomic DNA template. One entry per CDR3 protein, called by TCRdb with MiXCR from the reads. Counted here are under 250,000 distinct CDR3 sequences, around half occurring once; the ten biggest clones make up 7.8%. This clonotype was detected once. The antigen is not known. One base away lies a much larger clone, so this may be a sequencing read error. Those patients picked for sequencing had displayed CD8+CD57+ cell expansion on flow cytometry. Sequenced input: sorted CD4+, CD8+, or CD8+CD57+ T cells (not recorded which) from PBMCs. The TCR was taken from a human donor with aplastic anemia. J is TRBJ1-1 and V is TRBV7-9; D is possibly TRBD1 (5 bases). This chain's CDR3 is CASSIPTEMNAEASF. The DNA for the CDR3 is TGTGCCAGCAGCATACCGACAGAAATGAACGCTGAAGCTTCCTTT.